The 21 T cell receptor beta chains reported below all come from one sample, sequenced in a study of shared T cell receptors in the human thymus (dated by TCRdb to the early 2020s). Receptor amplification or capture employed the immunoSEQ multiplex PCR assay. The table comes from immuneACCESS by way of TCRdb, which keeps in-frame sequences with V and J called. Part of the clones is missing from these tables; in studies checked, under half for an unresolved V gene and the rest for unknown reasons. For this sample there are 700,000 to 750,000 clones; approximately 83% appear just once. The ten largest account for more than 0.01% of the sample. These data were also filed under a second study, of human thymus T cells.

The sequenced material came from thymocytes. Receptors originate from a girl less than two years old with a congenital heart defect. Donor details come from another sample of the same person, matched by shared clones.

The rearrangement joins TRBV30 to TRBJ2-7, with D perhaps TRBD2 (6 bases). Germline loops: CDR1 GTSNPN, CDR2 SVGIG (reference sequence). This CDR3 has 13 residues. V lost 3 bases and J 2 bases, leaving 11 bases between the germline ends. CDR3 residues: CAWRSKRAYEQYF. CDR3 nucleotide sequence: TGTGCCTGGAGGTCTAAGCGGGCCTACGAGCAGTACTTC.

The chain employs TRBV5-1 and TRBJ2-3, with TRBD2 as a possible D gene (6 bases). Trimming pared 2 bases from V and 5 bases from J, leaving 21 bases between. Germline assignment: CDR1 SGHRS and CDR2 YFSETQ. The CDR3 spans 17 residues. CDR3 region: CASSFSGTHLRVDTQYF. The DNA for the CDR3 is TGCGCCAGCAGCTTTTCCGGGACTCATCTCCGGGTAGATACGCAGTATTTT.

CDR3 protein: CASSVSGTAGNTIYF. The CDR3 coding sequence is TGTGCCAGCAGCGTGTCCGGGACAGCTGGAAACACCATATATTTT. The rearrangement links TRBV9 to TRBJ1-3; 7 bases match TRBD1. V trimming: 2 bases; J trimming: 2 bases; junction bases outside the gene matches: 4. Germline V gives CDR1 SGDLS, CDR2 YYNGEE. The CDR3 contains 15 residues. The whole variable domain, filled in from reference TRBV9 and TRBJ1-3, reads DSGVTQTPKHLITATGQRVTLRCSPRSGDLSVYWYQQSLDQGLQFLIQYYNGEERAKGNILERFSAQQFPDLHSELNLSSLELGDSALYFCASSVSGTAGNTIYFGEGSWLTVV.

The V call is TRBV11-2, the J call TRBJ1-1; a weak D match, TRBD1 (6 bases). From germline, CDR1 is SGHAT and CDR2 FQNNGV. The V end lost 2 bases, the J end lost 0 bases, and 10 bases lay between the germline ends. The CDR3 sequence is 15 residues long. DNA of the CDR3: TGTGCCAGCAGCTTAAAGGGGGTCATGAACACTGAAGCTTTCTTT. Protein product: CASSLKGVMNTEAFF.

This chain uses TRBV7-2 with TRBJ1-1, with D hard to call. The CDR3 has 15 amino acids. The germline gives CDR1 SGHTA, CDR2 FQGNSA. Trimming removed 1 base from V and 6 bases from J, with 15 bases in between. The CDR3 sequence is CASSLVFTRHSEAFF. In nucleotides, the CDR3 is TGTGCCAGCAGCTTAGTATTCACCCGTCACTCTGAAGCTTTCTTT.

CDR3 loop: CASSLAGTKTHIYGYTF. The CDR3 region has the DNA TGTGCCAGCAGCTTAGCGGGGACAAAAACACACATCTATGGCTACACCTTC. The V gene is TRBV7-2, the J gene TRBJ1-2, with D possibly being TRBD1 (6 bases). The germline CDR1 and CDR2 sequences are SGHTA and FQGNSA. The CDR3 length is 17 residues. V gave up 0 bases and J gave up 4 bases, with 18 bases separating them.

The chain employs TRBV4-2 and TRBJ1-6; unclear D gene. V was shortened by 1 base and J by 9 bases, with 10 bases between the two germline ends. The CDR3 totals 14 residues. The germline CDR1 and CDR2 sequences are LGHNA and YNFKEQ. CDR3: CASSQAPRGSPLHF. CDR3 bases: TGTGCCAGCAGCCAAGCCCCGCGGGGTTCACCCCTCCACTTT.

V usage is TRBV2 and J usage is TRBJ1-1, with 9 bases fitting TRBD1. Germline V gene lookup returns CDR1 SNHLY and CDR2 FYNNEI. This CDR3 has 18 residues. The J segment lost 4 bases and the V segment lost 3 bases, leaving 15 bases of the junction unmatched. The CDR3 bases are TGTGCCAGCAGTGATAAGGGAGGGTGGGACAGGGTGGGCACTGAAGCTTTCTTT. It yields the protein CASSDKGGWDRVGTEAFF.

This clone was observed a few times. J is TRBJ2-3 and V is TRBV7-6, with D possibly being TRBD2 (6 bases). The V gene's germline CDR1 is SGHVS and CDR2 FNYEAQ. Trimming removed 8 bases from V and 6 bases from J, with 6 bases in between. The length of the CDR3 is 10 residues. Written as DNA, the CDR3 is TGTGCCAGCGGGGGGGATACGCAGTATTTT. This sequence encodes CASGGDTQYF.

The chain uses TRBV2 and TRBJ1-3; D uncertain. This CDR3 is 15 amino acids long. Germline values: CDR1 SNHLY, CDR2 FYNNEI. V was trimmed by 6 bases and J by 4 bases, leaving 16 bases between them. The CDR3 bases are TGTGCCAGCAGCGTACACCCACATCGAGGAAACACCATATATTTT. Its protein is CASSVHPHRGNTIYF. Full variable domain (outside the CDR3, taken from reference TRBV2 and TRBJ1-3): EPEVTQTPSHQVTQMGQEVILRCVPISNHLYFYWYRQILGQKVEFLVSFYNNEISEKSEIFDDQFSVERPDGSNFTLKIRSTKLEDSAMYFCASSVHPHRGNTIYFGEGSWLTVV.

V and J are TRBV29-1 and TRBJ2-7; 7 positions agree with TRBD2. Germline V gene sequence: CDR1 SQVTM, CDR2 ANQGSEA. This CDR3 is 16 amino acids long. With 4 bases clipped from V and 2 bases from J, the junction kept 14 bases outside the gene matches. Here the CDR3 reads CSVAWGRGRATYEQYF. CDR3 in DNA: TGCAGCGTTGCCTGGGGCCGAGGGAGGGCCACCTACGAGCAGTACTTC.

The chain links TRBV7-9 to TRBJ1-2, with unresolved D. This CDR3 comprises 12 residues. Trimming removed 1 base at V and 4 bases at J, with 4 bases between. The germline gives CDR1 SEHNR, CDR2 FQNEAQ (reference sequence). The CDR3, as DNA: TGTGCCAGCAGCTTAGAACTCTATGGCTACACCTTC. It codes for CASSLELYGYTF.

The chain links TRBV28 to TRBJ1-1, with D perhaps matching TRBD1 (5 bases). The CDR3 is made up of 16 amino acids. Trimming pared 6 bases from V and 4 bases from J, leaving 21 bases between. CDR1 and CDR2 (germline): MDHEN, SYDVKM. In DNA form, the CDR3 reads TGTGCCAGCAGGATCACCCCGTGGGGCCGGGTCACTGAAGCTTTCTTT. As protein: CASRITPWGRVTEAFF.

This clone was counted a few times. V and J are TRBV5-1 and TRBJ1-2, with 9 bases identical to TRBD1. Germline CDR1 reads SGHRS; CDR2 reads YFSETQ. The length of the CDR3 is 14 residues. V gave up 7 bases and J gave up 0 bases; unmatched junction bases: 4. CDR3 region: CASGTGTPNYGYTF. CDR3 nucleotides: TGCGCCAGCGGGACAGGGACGCCTAACTATGGCTACACCTTC.

This chain uses TRBV5-6 with TRBJ2-6, with D tentatively TRBD2 (5 bases). The V gene lost 2 bases and the J gene lost 4 bases, with 10 bases spanning the gap. The CDR3 is 15 residues long. Germline values: CDR1 SGHDT, CDR2 YYEEEE. The CDR3 region is CASSFEGAGANVLTF. The CDR3 DNA is TGTGCCAGCAGCTTCGAGGGTGCCGGGGCCAACGTCCTGACTTTC. Full variable domain (remainder filled in from reference TRBV5-6 and TRBJ2-6): DAGVTQSPTHLIKTRGQQVTLRCSPKSGHDTVSWYQQALGQGPQFIFQYYEEEERQRGNFPDRFSGHQFPNYSSELNVNALLLGDSALYLCASSFEGAGANVLTFGAGSRLTVL.

V is TRBV4-3 and J is TRBJ2-3; TRBD2 matches 11 bases. Per the germline V gene, CDR1 is LGHNA and CDR2 is YSLEER. Trimming removed 1 base from V and 6 bases from J; junction bases left unmatched: 12. This CDR3 has 18 residues. CDR3 sequence reads: CASSQVRIAGGPSDTQYF. The CDR3 DNA reads TGCGCCAGCAGCCAAGTTAGGATAGCGGGGGGGCCTTCGGATACGCAGTATTTT.

The genes are TRBV27 and TRBJ1-5, with 7 bases that match TRBD1. CDR1 MNHEY and CDR2 SMNVEV come from the germline V gene (reference sequence). J was trimmed by 6 bases and V by 4 bases; bases with no gene match: 9. The CDR3 length is 15 residues. In nucleotides, the CDR3 is TGTGCCAGCAGTTCTGACAGGGAAGGAGCTCAGCCCCAGCATTTT. As protein: CASSSDREGAQPQHF.

This clone was seen a handful of times. This sequence joins TRBV2 and TRBJ1-1; tentative D call: TRBD1 (6 bases). Germline V gene data show CDR1 as SNHLY and CDR2 as FYNNEI. Trimming took off 8 bases at V and 3 bases at J, with 19 bases between the two ends. This CDR3 has 15 residues. CDR3 sequence (DNA): TGTGCCAGCCCAGAGAGTGCGAAGGGGGACACTGAAGCTTTCTTT. It codes for CASPESAKGDTEAFF. Using reference TRBV2 and TRBJ1-1 for the parts outside the CDR3, the full variable domain is EPEVTQTPSHQVTQMGQEVILRCVPISNHLYFYWYRQILGQKVEFLVSFYNNEISEKSEIFDDQFSVERPDGSNFTLKIRSTKLEDSAMYFCASPESAKGDTEAFFGQGTRLTVV.

The chain couples TRBV10-1 to TRBJ2-3; 7 bases agree with TRBD1. Per the germline V gene, CDR1 is WNHNN and CDR2 is SYGVQD (reference sequence). The CDR3 totals 14 residues. The V segment lost 4 bases and the J segment 2 bases; nucleotides outside the gene matches: 3. This CDR3 reads CASSAGGVTDTQYF. CDR3 coding DNA: TGCGCCAGCAGTGCAGGGGGTGTCACAGATACGCAGTATTTT.

The V and J genes are TRBV29-1 and TRBJ1-4, with D perhaps TRBD1 (6 bases). This CDR3 has 13 residues. The germline V gene encodes CDR1 SQVTM and CDR2 ANQGSEA. With 7 bases removed from V and 8 bases from J, the gap between germline ends came to 17 bases. The CDR3 spells CSAGGRVGEKLFF. In DNA, the CDR3 is TGCAGCGCGGGGGGCAGAGTGGGGGAAAAACTGTTTTTT.

The rearrangement uses TRBV11-2 and TRBJ2-4, with no clear D. CDR1 and CDR2 from the germline V gene are SGHAT and FQNNGV. The V and J ends lost 5 bases and 0 bases respectively, with 14 bases between them. CDR3 length: 16 amino acids. CDR3 coding DNA: TGTGCCAGCAGCCCCCCGGTCGAGGTAGCCAAAAACATTCAGTACTTC. Protein product: CASSPPVEVAKNIQYF.